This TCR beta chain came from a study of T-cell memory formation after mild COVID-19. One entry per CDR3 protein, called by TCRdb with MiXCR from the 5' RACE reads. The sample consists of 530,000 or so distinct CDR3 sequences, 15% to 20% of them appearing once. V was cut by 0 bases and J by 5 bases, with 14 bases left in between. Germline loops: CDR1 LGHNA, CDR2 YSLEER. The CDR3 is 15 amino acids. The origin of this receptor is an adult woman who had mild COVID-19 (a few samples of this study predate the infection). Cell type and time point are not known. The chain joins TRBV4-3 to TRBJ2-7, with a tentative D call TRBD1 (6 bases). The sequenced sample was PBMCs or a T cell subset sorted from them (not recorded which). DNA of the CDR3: TGCGCCAGCAGCCAAGACTGGGACAACCTAGACGAGCAGTACTTC. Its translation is CASSQDWDNLDEQYF.